This record covers a single T cell receptor beta chain. In its sample, this clone was seen a few times. It lacks a known antigen. The input lacks base qualities; no much larger clone sits a single base away. In the prospective study, participants were about 18 to 95 years old, resided in 24 geographic areas of the United States, and were enrolled through a virtual design. Cohort assignment in the prospective study relied on participant-reported clinical history from a screening survey and a study questionnaire. For ImmuneRACE Cohort 3, a participant was defined as recovered based on two consecutive negative NP/OP PCR tests, clearance by a healthcare professional, or resolution of symptoms. Mobile phlebotomists in the prospective study collected whole blood, serum and a nasopharyngeal or oropharyngeal swab from every participant. Over a roughly two-month period, participants in the prospective study had the option of providing additional blood draws and questionnaires. Before DNA extraction, prospective study blood samples were shipped either frozen or at room temperature.

From a lookup of the germline V gene (reference sequence), CDR1 and CDR2 are MNHEY and SMNVEV. From the cysteine up to the phenylalanine, the CDR3 has a length of 16 residues. Of all the DNA, just the CDR3 is kept, 48 bases in frame from base 1. V and J are trimmed by 5 bases and 7 bases, and the gene matches miss 12 bases of the junction. These data are taken from a study of blood T cell repertoires in COVID-19 (dated by TCRdb to the early 2020s). Regarding the research as a whole: Samples covering the acute and convalescent phases of COVID-19 were provided by collaborators in the United States, Italy and Spain. The prospective study material was composed of cDNA or gDNA derived from T cells, B-cell-depleted T cells, or PBMCs. Deeply sampled blood TCRbeta repertoires from subjects exposed to, actively infected with, or recovered from COVID-19 were included in the dataset. The repertoires were released in a freely available public database intended as a resource for research on the immune response to SARS-CoV-2. Samples came from the ongoing ImmuneRACE study (first 160 participants) plus 1,254 subjects from 6 global collaborators. Sample metadata almost always included a de-identified subject ID, COVID-19 status, age in years and sex. Where available, HLA class I and class II types were obtained from metadata supplied by the sample provider rather than from assay-based typing. General findings and caveats noted by the study authors: The amount of clinical and demographic metadata varied by source and participant and was provided uncurated.

The immunoSEQ Assay, a bias-controlled multiplex PCR, was used to amplify TCRbeta CDR3 regions from genomic DNA. As for the authors' bioinformatics: Nucleated cell counts per sample were estimated from amplification of reference gene primers within the assay. Sequence reads were collapsed and filtered to measure the absolute abundance of every unique TCRbeta CDR3 rearrangement. For each sample, productive Simpson clonality was calculated as the square root of Simpson's diversity index across productive rearrangements. TCRdb obtained this table from immuneACCESS and retained in-frame rearrangements with V and J assigned. These tables miss some clones; where compared with another copy, unresolved V genes account for less than half of the shortfall, and the remainder is unexplained. The DNA was the basis for D and trimming; V, J and clone size are from that table. A total of about 300,000 clones appear in this sample, 90% of them only once. The leading ten clones occupy 1% to 1.3% of the sample.

The sequence is built from TRBV27 and TRBJ1-2; 11 of the junction bases match TRBD1. Sequencing was carried out using PBMCs or T cells enriched from blood (not recorded which). The receptor was derived from a woman between 25 and 40 years old who had recovered from COVID-19. The DNA sequence reads TGTGCCAGCAGTCCAAGACGTGGACAGGGGGCGTCTGGCTACACCTTC. This translates into CASSPRRGQGASGYTF.